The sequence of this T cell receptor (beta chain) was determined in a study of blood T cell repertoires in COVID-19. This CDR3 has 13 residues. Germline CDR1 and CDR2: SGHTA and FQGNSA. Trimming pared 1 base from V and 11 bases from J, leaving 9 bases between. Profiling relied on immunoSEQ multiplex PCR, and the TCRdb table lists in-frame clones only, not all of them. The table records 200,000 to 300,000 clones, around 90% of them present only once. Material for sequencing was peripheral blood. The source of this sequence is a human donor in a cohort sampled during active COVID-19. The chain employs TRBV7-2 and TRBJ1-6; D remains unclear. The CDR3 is CASSLDSVTPLHF. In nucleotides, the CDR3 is TGTGCCAGCAGCTTAGACTCGGTTACACCCCTCCACTTT.